This is a list of T cell receptor beta chains from one sample in a study of T cell responses to AZD1222 COVID-19 vaccine. TCRdb's table, derived via immunoSEQ multiplex PCR, lists solely in-frame clones and lacks some. The sample has more than 100,000 clones; roughly 87% are singletons. The material sequenced was peripheral blood, taken on day 0 of AZD1222 vaccination. The source of these receptors is an adult in good health. Both conserved end residues are part of each CDR3. D genes are given only for firm matches. Size values are once, few and many counts, or a class for expanded clones, and some rows have none.

size	D	V	J	DNA	CDR3
-	TRBD1	TRBV11-3	TRBJ2-1	TGTGCCAGCACCCTACAGGGGATGGAATACAATGAGCAGTTCTTC	CASTLQGMEYNEQFF
-	-	TRBV28	TRBJ1-6	TGTGCCAGCAGTTTACAGTCACCCCTCCACTTT	CASSLQSPLHF
-	-	TRBV11-2	TRBJ2-1	TGTGCCAGCAGCTTAGATCGAGATCAAAGGCAGTTCTTC	CASSLDRDQRQFF
-	-	TRBV27	TRBJ1-1	TGTGCCAGCAGTCCCCCCCGGGCCATCATGGGGACTGAAGCTTTCTTT	CASSPPRAIMGTEAFF
-	-	TRBV24-1	TRBJ2-1	TGTGCCACCAGTGACCATCCCATGAGCTCCTACAATGAGCAGTTCTTC	CATSDHPMSSYNEQFF
-	-	TRBV27	TRBJ2-7	TGTGCCAGCAGACTCACGGGGGCATGGGGCGAGCAGTACTTC	CASRLTGAWGEQYF
-	-	TRBV18	TRBJ1-4	TGTGCCAGCTCTCCAGGGGAAAAACTGTTTTTT	CASSPGEKLFF
-	-	TRBV30	TRBJ1-5	TGTGCCTGGAGTGTGGCGGGGGGCGCGAGCAATCAGCCCCAGCATTTT	CAWSVAGGASNQPQHF
-	-	TRBV5-1	TRBJ2-7	TGCGCCAGCAGCTGGGGAGTTAGCTTCTCCTACGAGCAGTACTTC	CASSWGVSFSYEQYF
-	-	TRBV15	TRBJ2-1	TGTGCCACCAGCAGAGGCACCTACAATGAGCAGTTCTTC	CATSRGTYNEQFF
-	TRBD2	TRBV7-2	TRBJ2-1	TGTGCCAGCAGCGAGGGGCTAGCGGGAGTGGTCTTCAATGAGCAGTTCTTC	CASSEGLAGVVFNEQFF
-	TRBD1	TRBV2	TRBJ1-6	TGTGCCAGCAGATCAGGGGGATCATCGAATTCACCCCTCCACTTT	CASRSGGSSNSPLHF
-	-	TRBV6-2/TRBV6-3	TRBJ1-2	TGTGCCAGCAGCTTGATGCAGGGGTCTCACGGTGGCTACACCTTC	CASSLMQGSHGGYTF
-	-	TRBV19	TRBJ2-2	TGTGCCAGTAGTCACTGGGTACAGGGTATAAACACCGGGGAGCTGTTTTTT	CASSHWVQGINTGELFF
-	TRBD1	TRBV30	TRBJ1-5	TGTGCCTGGAGCCCGGGACAGGGGCATCAGCCCCAGCATTTT	CAWSPGQGHQPQHF
-	TRBD2	TRBV4-2	TRBJ2-2	TGTGCCAGCAGCCAAGGGTCCGTAGCGGGGGACACCGGGGAGCTGTTTTTT	CASSQGSVAGDTGELFF
-	TRBD1	TRBV11-2	TRBJ2-2	TGTGCCAGCAGCAAAAGGACAGGGGGTAACACCGGGGAGCTGTTTTTT	CASSKRTGGNTGELFF
-	-	TRBV12-3/TRBV12-4	TRBJ1-2	TGTGCCAGCAGTTTGGGGGAGTCCTATGGCTACACCTTC	CASSLGESYGYTF
-	-	TRBV19	TRBJ2-1	TGTGCCAGCCGGCATAGGAGAAGTTGGGATGAGCAGTTCTTC	CASRHRRSWDEQFF
-	-	TRBV15	TRBJ1-4	TGTGCCACCACCTCAGAGAGGCGCTCTAATGAAAAACTGTTTTTT	CATTSERRSNEKLFF
-	TRBD2	TRBV24-1	TRBJ2-1	TGTGCCACCAGTGATCCGGCTAGCGGGAGTCCCTATGAGCAGTTCTTC	CATSDPASGSPYEQFF
-	TRBD2	TRBV11-2	TRBJ2-1	TGTGCCAGCAGCTTCGAGCGGGGGGGCCACAATGAGCAGTTCTTC	CASSFERGGHNEQFF
few	TRBD1	TRBV7-2	TRBJ2-7	TGTGCCAGCAGCTTACCCCTGACAGGGATGATCCACGAGCAGTACTTC	CASSLPLTGMIHEQYF
-	TRBD1	TRBV4-1	TRBJ2-1	TGCGCCAGCAGCCAAGCCCCACAGGGGCTGGGGACCTACAATGAGCAGTTCTTC	CASSQAPQGLGTYNEQFF
-	-	TRBV5-1	TRBJ2-3	TGCGCCAGCCACCGACAGCCGGCAGATACGCAGTATTTT	CASHRQPADTQYF
-	-	TRBV5-6	TRBJ2-2	TGTGCCAGCAGCTTAGGGGGAGGGCCCTCGGGCACCGGGGAGCTGTTTTTT	CASSLGGGPSGTGELFF
-	-	TRBV27	TRBJ2-1	TGTGCCAGCAGTTCTCCGGCGGTTTACAATGAGCAGTTCTTC	CASSSPAVYNEQFF
few	-	TRBV12-3/TRBV12-4	TRBJ2-7	TGTGCCAGCAGTTCCCCCGCCTACGAGCAGTACTTC	CASSSPAYEQYF
-	-	TRBV28	TRBJ1-2	TGTGCCAGCAGCTTAAGGACGGGAAAGCTCTATGGCTACACCTTC	CASSLRTGKLYGYTF
-	TRBD2	TRBV2	TRBJ2-3	TGTGCCAGCAGGAAACTAGCGGCGTACACAGATACGCAGTATTTT	CASRKLAAYTDTQYF
-	-	TRBV30	TRBJ2-7	TGTGCCTGGAGTAGGGGACACTACGAGCAGTACTTC	CAWSRGHYEQYF
-	-	TRBV27	TRBJ1-2	TGTGCCAGCAGTAAATTGGGGTCGGGTGGCTACACCTTC	CASSKLGSGGYTF
-	-	TRBV2	TRBJ1-6	TGTGCCAGCAGTGAAGACGGGACCAGGGATAATTCACCCCTCCACTTT	CASSEDGTRDNSPLHF
-	-	TRBV21-1	TRBJ2-6	TGTGCCAGCAGCCACCCAAGGACGGAGCCTGTCTCTGGGGCCAACGTCCTGACTTTC	CASSHPRTEPVSGANVLTF
-	TRBD1	TRBV19	TRBJ1-5	TGTGCCAGTAGTATATCGGGACAGGGGAGCAATCAGCCCCAGCATTTT	CASSISGQGSNQPQHF
once	TRBD2	TRBV5-1	TRBJ2-5	TGCGCCAGCAGCTTGGCGGCGGGGGGGCCTCGGGAGACCCAGTACTTC	CASSLAAGGPRETQYF
once	-	TRBV19	TRBJ1-4	TGTGCCAGTAGTATAGATCGCGAAAAACTGTTTTTT	CASSIDREKLFF
-	-	TRBV30	TRBJ2-1	TGTGCCTGGAATGGTCTTTTTGAGCAGTTCTTC	CAWNGLFEQFF
-	-	TRBV30	TRBJ1-3	TGTGCCTGGAGTGTTAGCCACGGCCGAAACACCATATATTTT	CAWSVSHGRNTIYF
-	TRBD1	TRBV7-2	TRBJ1-6	TGTGCCAGCAGCCGGGACAGCATTAATTCACCCCTCCACTTT	CASSRDSINSPLHF
-	TRBD2	TRBV11-2	TRBJ2-3	TGTGCCAGCAGCTCCCTCGGACTAGCGGTCGTCGGAGATACGCAGTATTTT	CASSSLGLAVVGDTQYF
-	-	TRBV6-1	TRBJ2-5	TGTGCCAGCAGTGAAGCGGTCAGGGGTCGGTATGCCGAGCAAGAGACCCAGTACTTC	CASSEAVRGRYAEQETQYF